These T cell receptor beta chains were read from a single sample in a study of blood T cells in healthy people across ages. TCRdb independently ran MiXCR on the 5' RACE reads; one entry per CDR3 protein. The sample consists of 1.5 million to 2 million distinct CDR3 sequences, approximately 28% of them appearing once. The sample was blood. The receptor source for this set is a woman in her 30s in good health. The CDR3 runs from the conserved cysteine through the conserved F or W. A D gene is named only where the DNA matches it firmly. Only some rows state a clone size, as once, few, many or a class for expanded clones.

V	D	J	length	size	CDR3	DNA
TRBV10-3	TRBD1	TRBJ2-7	15	many	CAISESTGSVYEQYF	TGTGCCATCAGTGAGTCGACAGGGAGCGTATACGAGCAGTACTTC
TRBV28	TRBD1	TRBJ1-1	16	NA	CASRLTGLRPVAEAFF	TGTGCCAGCAGATTGACAGGGTTAAGGCCGGTCGCTGAAGCTTTCTTT
TRBV7-2	NA	TRBJ1-5	13	NA	CASSGGGRQPQHF	TGTGCCAGCAGCGGCGGGGGGAGGCAGCCCCAGCATTTT
TRBV7-9	TRBD2	TRBJ2-1	16	NA	CASRRTSGETYNEQFF	TGTGCCAGCAGGCGGACTAGCGGGGAGACCTACAATGAGCAGTTCTTC
TRBV6-2/TRBV6-3	NA	TRBJ1-6	13	NA	CASRPNPGPHLHF	TGTGCCAGCAGGCCGAACCCGGGACCTCACCTCCACTTT
TRBV20-1	NA	TRBJ2-3	15	once	CSARDGTEDTDTQYF	TGCAGTGCTAGAGATGGAACAGAGGACACAGATACGCAGTATTTT
TRBV28	NA	TRBJ2-3	12	few	CASRSGPDTQYF	TGTGCCAGCCGTTCCGGTCCAGATACGCAGTATTTT
TRBV27	NA	TRBJ2-3	16	few	CASRPTELTSTDTQYF	TGTGCCAGCAGACCCACGGAACTCACTAGCACAGATACGCAGTATTTT
TRBV29-1	NA	TRBJ2-1	15	many	CSVEDLGASQWEQFF	TGCAGCGTTGAAGATCTGGGGGCGTCCCAGTGGGAGCAGTTCTTC
TRBV29-1	NA	TRBJ1-6	13	NA	CSVEGTGNSPLHF	TGCAGCGTTGAGGGGACGGGGAATTCACCCCTCCACTTT
TRBV6-2/TRBV6-3	NA	TRBJ1-1	13	few	CASSYRTAREAFF	TGTGCCAGCAGTTACCGGACAGCCCGTGAAGCTTTCTTT
TRBV10-2	NA	TRBJ2-3	14	many	CASSESGVMDTQYF	TGCGCCAGCAGTGAGTCAGGGGTCATGGATACGCAGTATTTT